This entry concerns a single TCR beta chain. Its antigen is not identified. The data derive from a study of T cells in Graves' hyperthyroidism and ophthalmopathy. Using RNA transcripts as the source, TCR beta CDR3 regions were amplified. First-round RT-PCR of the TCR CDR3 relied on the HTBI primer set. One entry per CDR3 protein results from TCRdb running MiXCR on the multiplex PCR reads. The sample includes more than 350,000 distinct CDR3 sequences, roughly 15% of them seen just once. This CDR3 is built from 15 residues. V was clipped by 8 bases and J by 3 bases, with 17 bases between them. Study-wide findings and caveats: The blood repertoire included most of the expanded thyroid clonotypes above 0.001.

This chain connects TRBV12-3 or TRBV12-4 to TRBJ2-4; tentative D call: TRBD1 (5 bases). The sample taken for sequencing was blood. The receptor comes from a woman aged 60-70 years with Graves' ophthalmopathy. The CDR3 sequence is CASSNPPQGKNIQYF. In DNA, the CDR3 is TGTGCCAGCTCTAATCCTCCCCAGGGCAAAAACATTCAGTACTTC.